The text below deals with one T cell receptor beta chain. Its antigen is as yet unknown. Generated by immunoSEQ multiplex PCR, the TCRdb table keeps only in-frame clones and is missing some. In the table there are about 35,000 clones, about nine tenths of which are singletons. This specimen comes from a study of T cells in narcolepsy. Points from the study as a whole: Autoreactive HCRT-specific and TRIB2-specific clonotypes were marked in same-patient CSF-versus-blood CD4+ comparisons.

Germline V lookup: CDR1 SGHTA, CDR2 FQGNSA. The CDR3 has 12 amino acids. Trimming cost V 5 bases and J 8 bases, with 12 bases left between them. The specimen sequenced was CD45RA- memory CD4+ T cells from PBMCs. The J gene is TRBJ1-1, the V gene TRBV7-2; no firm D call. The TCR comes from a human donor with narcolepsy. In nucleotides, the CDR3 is TGTGCCAGCAGCCTGAGGCCCGGCGAAGCTTTCTTT. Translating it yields CASSLRPGEAFF.